This TCR beta chain came from a study of cytomegalovirus exposure and HLA in healthy donors. The PCR was carried out with 60 Vbeta primers and 13 Jbeta primers. Produced via immunoSEQ multiplex PCR; TCRdb's table is partial and in-frame only. This table has about 120,000 clones, more than 60% appearing once. Points from the study as a whole: Several top significant clusters appeared, in a later analysis, to be linked to common viral pathogens.

A note on this clone: What it recognizes is unknown.

This clonotype was sampled from a middle-aged man in good health and CMV-seropositive. Sequencing used PBMCs.

Here the CDR3 reads CSVELGGYNEQFF. As DNA, the CDR3 is TGCAGCGTGGAACTAGGGGGCTACAATGAGCAGTTCTTC. J is TRBJ2-1 and V is TRBV29-1; perhaps TRBD1 as D (6 bases). Per the germline V gene, CDR1 is SQVTM and CDR2 is ANQGSEA. The CDR3 is 13 amino acids. The V end was cut by 6 bases, the J end by 3 bases, with 12 bases between.